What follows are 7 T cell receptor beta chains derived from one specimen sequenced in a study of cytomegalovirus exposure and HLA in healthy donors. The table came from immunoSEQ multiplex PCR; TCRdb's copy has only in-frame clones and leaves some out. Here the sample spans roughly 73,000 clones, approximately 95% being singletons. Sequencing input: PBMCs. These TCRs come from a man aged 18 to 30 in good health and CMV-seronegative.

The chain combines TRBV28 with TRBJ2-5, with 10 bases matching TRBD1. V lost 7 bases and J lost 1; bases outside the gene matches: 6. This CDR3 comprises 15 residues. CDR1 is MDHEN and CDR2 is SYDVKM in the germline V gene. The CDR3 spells CASKKRTGGQETQYF. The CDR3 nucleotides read TGTGCCAGCAAGAAACGGACAGGGGGCCAAGAGACCCAGTACTTC.

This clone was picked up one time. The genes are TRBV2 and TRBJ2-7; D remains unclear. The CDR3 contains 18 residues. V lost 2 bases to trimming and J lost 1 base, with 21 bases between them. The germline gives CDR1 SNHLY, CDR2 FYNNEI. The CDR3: CASSEWARPRRESYEQYF. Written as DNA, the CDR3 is TGTGCCAGCAGTGAATGGGCGAGACCGAGACGAGAATCCTACGAGCAGTACTTC.

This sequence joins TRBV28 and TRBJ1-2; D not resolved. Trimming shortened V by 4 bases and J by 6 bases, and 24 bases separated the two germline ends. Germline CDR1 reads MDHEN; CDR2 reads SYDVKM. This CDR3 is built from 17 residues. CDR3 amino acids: CASSSLDGHPLIHGYTF. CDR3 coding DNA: TGTGCCAGCAGTTCCTTAGATGGGCACCCTCTCATTCATGGCTACACCTTC.

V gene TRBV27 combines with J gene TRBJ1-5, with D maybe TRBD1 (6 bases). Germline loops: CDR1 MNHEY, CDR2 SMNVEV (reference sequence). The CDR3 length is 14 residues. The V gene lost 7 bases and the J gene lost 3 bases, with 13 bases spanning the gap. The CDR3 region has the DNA TGTGCCAGCAACCCGACAGGTCCCAATCAGCCCCAGCATTTT. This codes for CASNPTGPNQPQHF.

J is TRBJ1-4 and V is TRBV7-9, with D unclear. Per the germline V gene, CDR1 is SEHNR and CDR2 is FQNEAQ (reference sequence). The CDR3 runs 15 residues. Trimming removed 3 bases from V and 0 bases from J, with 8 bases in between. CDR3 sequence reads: CASSFNSATNEKLFF. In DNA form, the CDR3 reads TGTGCCAGCAGCTTTAACTCTGCAACTAATGAAAAACTGTTTTTT.

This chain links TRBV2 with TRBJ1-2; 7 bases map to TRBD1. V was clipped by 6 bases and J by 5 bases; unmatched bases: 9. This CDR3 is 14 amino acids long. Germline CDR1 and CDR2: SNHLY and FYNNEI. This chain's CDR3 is CASRWDREGYGYTF. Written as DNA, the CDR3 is TGTGCCAGCAGGTGGGACAGAGAGGGTTATGGCTACACCTTC.

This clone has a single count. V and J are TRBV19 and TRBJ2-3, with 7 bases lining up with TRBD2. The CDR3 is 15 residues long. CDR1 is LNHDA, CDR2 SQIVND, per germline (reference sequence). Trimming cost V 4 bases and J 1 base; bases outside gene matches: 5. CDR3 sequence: CASSRRAGGTDTQYF. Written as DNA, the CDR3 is TGTGCCAGTAGTAGGCGGGCGGGGGGCACAGATACGCAGTATTTT.